The TCR beta chain described here comes from a study of OX40 agonist ivuxolimab in advanced cancers. Whole-study findings and limits: There were, on average, more expanded clones in CD8+ T cells than in CD4+. Certain nonresponding patients likewise had low normalized T-cell clonal expansion.

Comments on this clone: As yet, its antigen is unknown.

Sequencing was performed with immunoSEQ multiplex PCR; in TCRdb, only in-frame clones are kept and a portion is missing. This repertoire shows more than 70,000 clones, more than 70% found once; its top ten account for 8% to 10%. There are 16 residues in the CDR3. Deletions cut 4 bases from V and 0 bases from J, with 16 bases between. CDR1 is SGHTA and CDR2 is FQGNSA in the germline V gene. The TCR was taken from an adult with an advanced solid tumor such as melanoma, head and neck, liver or kidney cancer. Material: CD4+ or CD8+ T cells sorted from blood, obtained in a trial of the OX40 agonist ivuxolimab. V and J are TRBV7-2 and TRBJ2-7, with TRBD2 as a possible D gene (6 bases). CDR3 in amino acids: CASSSLGAGSSYEQYF. The CDR3 bases are TGTGCCAGCAGCTCCCTAGGGGCGGGGAGCTCCTACGAGCAGTACTTC.